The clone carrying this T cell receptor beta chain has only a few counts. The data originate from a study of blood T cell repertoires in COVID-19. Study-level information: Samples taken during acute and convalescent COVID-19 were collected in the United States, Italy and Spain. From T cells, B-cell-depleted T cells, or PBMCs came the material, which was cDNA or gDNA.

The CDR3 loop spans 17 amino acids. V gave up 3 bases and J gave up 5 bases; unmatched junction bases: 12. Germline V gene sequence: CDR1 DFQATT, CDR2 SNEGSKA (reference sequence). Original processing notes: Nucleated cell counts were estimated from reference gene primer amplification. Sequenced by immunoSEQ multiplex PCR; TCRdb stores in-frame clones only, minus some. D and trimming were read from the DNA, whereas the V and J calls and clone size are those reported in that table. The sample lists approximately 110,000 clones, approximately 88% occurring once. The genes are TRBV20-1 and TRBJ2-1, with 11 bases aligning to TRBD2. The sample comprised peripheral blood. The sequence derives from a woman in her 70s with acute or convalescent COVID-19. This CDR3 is CSASRVAGGLRDNEQFF. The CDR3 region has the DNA TGCAGTGCTAGTAGGGTAGCGGGAGGGCTAAGGGACAATGAGCAGTTCTTC.